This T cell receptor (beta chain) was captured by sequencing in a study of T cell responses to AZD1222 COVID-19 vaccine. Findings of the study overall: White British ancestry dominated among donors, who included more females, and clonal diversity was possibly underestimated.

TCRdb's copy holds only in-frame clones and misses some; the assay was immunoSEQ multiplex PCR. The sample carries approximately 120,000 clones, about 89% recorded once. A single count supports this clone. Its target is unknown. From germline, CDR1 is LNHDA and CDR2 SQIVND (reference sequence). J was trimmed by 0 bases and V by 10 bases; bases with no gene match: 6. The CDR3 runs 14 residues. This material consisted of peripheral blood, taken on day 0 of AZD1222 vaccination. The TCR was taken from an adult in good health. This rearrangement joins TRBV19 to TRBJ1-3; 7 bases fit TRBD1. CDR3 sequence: CATLDRASGNTIYF. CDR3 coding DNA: TGTGCCACCCTAGACAGGGCCTCTGGAAACACCATATATTTT.